This record concerns one T cell receptor (beta chain) sequence. What it binds is unknown. This sample was included in a study of cytotoxic CD8 clonotypes in ibrutinib-treated CLL. CDR3 size: 12 residues. V was pared by 4 bases and J by 7 bases, with 8 bases between. Germline CDR1 reads MNHEY; CDR2 reads SVGAGI. Clones were sequenced by immunoSEQ multiplex PCR, and TCRdb holds only the in-frame ones, with some missing. Among some 140,000 clones listed, approximately 80% were seen once. Whole-study results and caveats: Clonality measured at baseline exceeded age-matched healthy donors, tracking circulating CD8+ T-cell counts. Private clonotypes, not public ones, expanded at ibrutinib response.

This sample comprised PBMCs, obtained after 12 months of ibrutinib treatment. The chain uses TRBV6-5 and TRBJ2-4; a weak D match, TRBD1 (5 bases). The sequence was obtained from a human donor with chronic lymphocytic leukemia. CDR3: CASSLPGNIQYF. CDR3 nucleotides: TGTGCCAGCAGTTTACCAGGGAACATTCAGTACTTC.